This T cell receptor (beta chain) came from a study of T cells in Graves' hyperthyroidism and ophthalmopathy. RNA transcripts were the template for amplifying TCR beta CDR3 regions. The HTBI primer set served for first-round RT-PCR of the TCR CDR3. Each CDR3 protein gets one entry after TCRdb re-called the multiplex PCR reads with MiXCR. The table lists around 340,000 distinct CDR3 sequences, roughly 20% of them singletons. The CDR3 runs to 16 residues. The germline V gene has CDR1 MNHNS and CDR2 SASEGT. Details on this clonotype: The junction and the germline gene differ at one end; a read error may be behind it.

The chain combines TRBV6-1 with TRBJ1-5; TRBD1 agrees at 8 bases. Sequencing was carried out using blood. The sequence was obtained from a middle-aged woman with Graves' ophthalmopathy. CDR3 region: CASGDNRGAGNQPQHF. DNA of the CDR3: TGTGCCAGCGGTGATAACAGGGGGGCGGGCAATCAGCCCCAGCATTTT.